Following are 7 T cell receptor beta chains from one sample sequenced in a study of early T cells in non-severe SARS-CoV-2 infection. TCRdb fed the 5' RACE reads into MiXCR, producing one record per CDR3 protein. Seen here are roughly 61,000 distinct CDR3 sequences, around 13% observed once, and the top ten hold approximately 8.5%. This material consisted of whole blood, taken at baseline. The origin of the receptors is an adult who was a healthcare worker with PCR-confirmed SARS-CoV-2 infection or an uninfected control (not recorded which).

The sample holds a few counts of this clonotype. This sequence joins TRBV5-1 and TRBJ2-2, with TRBD1 matching over 7 bases. This CDR3 contains 17 residues. The V gene's germline CDR1 is SGHRS and CDR2 YFSETQ. After removal of 0 bases from V and 1 base from J, the junction contained 6 bases not matched to a gene. CDR3 sequence: CASSLGGTDRNTGELFF. The CDR3 DNA sequence: TGCGCCAGCAGCTTGGGGGGGACAGATCGGAACACCGGGGAGCTGTTTTTT.

This clonotype was picked up a small number of times. This sequence joins TRBV4-1 and TRBJ1-2; D might be TRBD1 (5 bases). Germline assignment: CDR1 MGHRA and CDR2 YSYEKL. V lost 3 bases and J lost 8, with 13 bases in between. The CDR3 loop spans 13 amino acids. CDR3 sequence reads: CASSQGVQGGYTF. CDR3 nucleotides: TGCGCCAGCAGCCAGGGGGTGCAAGGAGGCTACACCTTC.

V and J are TRBV12-3 or TRBV12-4 and TRBJ2-7; 11 nucleotides match TRBD2. Losses at the gene ends were 4 bases for V and 1 base for J; bases not matched to a gene: 15. This CDR3 region has 19 residues. The CDR3, as DNA: TGTGCCAGCAGTTCCCCGCACCCCCTACTAGCGGGAGTTTCCTACGAGCAGTACTTC. It specifies CASSSPHPLLAGVSYEQYF.

The J gene is TRBJ2-5, the V gene TRBV9; 9 bases align to TRBD2. Germline-derived CDR1 and CDR2 are SGDLS and YYNGEE. This CDR3 spans 17 amino acids. V was clipped by 0 bases and J by 5 bases; unmatched bases: 11. The CDR3 nucleotides read TGTGCCAGCAGCGTAGGAGGTGGCGGGAGGGCCACGGAGACCCAGTACTTC. Its translation is CASSVGGGGRATETQYF.

This clonotype was detected a few times. The genes are TRBV19 and TRBJ1-2, with TRBD1 as a possible D gene (5 bases). The CDR3 is 12 amino acids. Trimming pared 4 bases from V and 6 bases from J, leaving 9 bases between. From germline, CDR1 is LNHDA and CDR2 SQIVND (reference sequence). CDR3 amino acids: CASSRDVDGYTF. CDR3 coding DNA: TGTGCCAGTAGTAGGGACGTCGATGGCTACACCTTC.

This clonotype has only a few counts. The chain combines TRBV5-6 with TRBJ2-5, with 8 bases aligning to TRBD1. From germline, CDR1 is SGHDT and CDR2 YYEEEE. The length of the CDR3 is 16 residues. V lost 4 bases, J lost 4 bases, and 12 bases stayed unmatched. The CDR3 sequence: CASSPWTGTWGETQYF. Here the CDR3 DNA reads TGTGCCAGCAGCCCTTGGACAGGGACTTGGGGAGAGACCCAGTACTTC. Looking up the rest from reference TRBV5-6 and TRBJ2-5 gives the full variable domain: DAGVTQSPTHLIKTRGQQVTLRCSPKSGHDTVSWYQQALGQGPQFIFQYYEEEERQRGNFPDRFSGHQFPNYSSELNVNALLLGDSALYLCASSPWTGTWGETQYFGPGTRLLVL.

This clonotype has a count of ten or more. The V call is TRBV9, the J call TRBJ1-1; D is undetermined. The germline V gene has CDR1 SGDLS and CDR2 YYNGEE. Trimming stripped 2 bases from V and 4 bases from J, with 9 bases between. This CDR3 spans 13 amino acids. This CDR3 reads CASSVAVSTEAFF. In DNA form, the CDR3 reads TGTGCCAGCAGCGTTGCGGTGAGCACTGAAGCTTTCTTT. Together with reference TRBV9 and TRBJ1-1, the CDR3 gives the full variable domain: DSGVTQTPKHLITATGQRVTLRCSPRSGDLSVYWYQQSLDQGLQFLIQYYNGEERAKGNILERFSAQQFPDLHSELNLSSLELGDSALYFCASSVAVSTEAFFGQGTRLTVV.